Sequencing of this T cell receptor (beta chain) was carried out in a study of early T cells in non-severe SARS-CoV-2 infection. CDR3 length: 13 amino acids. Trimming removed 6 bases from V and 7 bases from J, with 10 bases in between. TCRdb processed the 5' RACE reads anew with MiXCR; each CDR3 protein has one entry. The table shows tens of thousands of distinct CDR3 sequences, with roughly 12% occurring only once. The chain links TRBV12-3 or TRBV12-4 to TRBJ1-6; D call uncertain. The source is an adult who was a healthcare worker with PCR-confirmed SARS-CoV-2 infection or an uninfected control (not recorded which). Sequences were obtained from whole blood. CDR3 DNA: TGTGCCAGCAGATACACGGGGAATTCACCCCTCCACTTT. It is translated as CASRYTGNSPLHF.